Sequencing of this TCR beta chain was carried out in a study of T cells after yellow fever vaccination (dated 2019 in TCRdb). About the study as a whole: Libraries from fractions with low cell numbers were prepared with the SMART-Seq v4 Ultra Low Input RNA kit. Two healthy male donors, one aged 18 to 30 and one aged 30 to 40 years, made up the cohort. Bulk TCR alpha and beta repertoires were sequenced longitudinally to track T-cell clones before and after primary and booster YFV17D yellow fever vaccination. Bulk PBMC replicates and cell subsets were isolated from blood drawn at multiple timepoints before and after both primary and secondary immunization. The full study reports these points: A small share of clonotypes occurred in both CD4 and CD8 compartments, likely arising from convergent recombination. Because only a couple of donors were included in the study, the extent to which the findings can be generalized is limited. After the booster, most clones that had expanded after primary vaccination were detected again (roughly 96% of CD4 and around 88% of CD8), suggesting broad maintenance of memory. Compared with the primary T-cell response, the secondary T-cell response was faster but weaker, reaching its peak on day 5 rather than on day 15. Because abundant contaminating clonotypes from the bulk population could be contained in FACS-sorted repertoires, computational filtering was required.

Synthesis of TCR cDNA relied on 5'RACE template switching, a step that introduced a universal primer site along with unique molecular identifiers. Priming for cDNA synthesis came from both the TCR alpha and TCR beta constant segments. Two PCR steps were used to amplify libraries, with sample barcodes and sequencing adapters being added in the second step. Sequencing of the libraries was done on either Illumina HiSeq 2500 (2x100 bp) or NovaSeq (2x150 bp). The authors processed their data as follows. Demultiplexing of reads and collapsing into UMI consensus sequences were performed with MIGEC, and V(D)J alignment was carried out with MiXCR. Vaccine-responding clonotypes were identified with edgeR using replicate PBMC samples, with FDR below 0.01 and a log2 fold change above 5 up to day 15 being required. Bulk clonotypes were assigned CD4 or CD8 identity according to which sequenced CD4 or CD8 repertoire held them at higher abundance. Clones were called with MiXCR by TCRdb after fastp trimmed the public reads at Q25, and only in-frame beta chains were retained. Duplicate CDR3 protein sequences are folded into a single record with the most common DNA and genes. None of the V and J calls come from the authors' own analysis; TCRdb made them. The sample contains more than 120,000 distinct CDR3 sequences, roughly 8% of them found a single time. The ten most abundant clones make up under 0.95% of the sample.

This clonotype was seen at least ten times. The antigen this receptor binds is unknown. Base qualities are not recorded, but no much larger clone differs from it by a single base. The junction carries 5 bases between V and J, which are trimmed by 0 bases and 6 bases respectively. From the germline V gene, CDR1 is SGHTA and CDR2 is FQGNSA. The CDR3, cysteine through phenylalanine, is 13 amino acids long. The only DNA kept is the CDR3, 39 bases in frame from the first base. The intended sense of this specimen's treatment or condition label: live attenuated yellow fever vaccine strain. PBMCs were isolated from peripheral blood using a standard Ficoll-Paque protocol. Dynabeads CD4 and CD8 positive selection kits were used to isolate the CD4 and CD8 T-cell fractions. RNA was extracted with TriZol from bulk PBMCs, CD4 and CD8 fractions, and dextramer-positive and dextramer-negative fractions.

The sequence joins TRBV7-2 to TRBJ2-2, with the D gene not clear enough to name. The receptor's source is a man aged 25 to 40 who received the YFV17D yellow fever vaccine. The material was CD4+ T cells sorted from PBMCs, obtained 5 days after the yellow fever booster vaccination. The CDR3 loop reads CASSLAGPGELFF. The nucleotide sequence is TGTGCCAGCAGCTTAGCAGGTCCCGGGGAGCTGTTTTTT.